The following is a T cell receptor beta chain sequence with its context. The antigen remains unidentified. Produced via immunoSEQ multiplex PCR; TCRdb's table is partial and in-frame only. The sample holds approximately 1,500,000 clones, roughly 96% seen once. The data belong to a study of shared clonotypes between healthy human individuals. General study points: Genetic and exposure-history diversity was limited by the few donors.

Within Nashville, Tennessee resided all donors, each a Caucasian adult. The sequence came from a man under 40 in good health. Material: naive CD4+ T cells sorted from blood. Subset given: CD45RA+ positively selected.

The CDR3 DNA follows: TGTGCCAGCAGCCAAGGAGACAGGGGTTTCGACAATGAGCAGTTCTTC. Translated, it gives CASSQGDRGFDNEQFF. The rearrangement uses TRBV14 and TRBJ2-1; 8 bases align to TRBD1. Unmatched junction bases numbered 7, after V lost 1 base and J lost 5 bases. Germline V gene sequence: CDR1 SGHDN, CDR2 FVKESK. The CDR3 runs 16 residues.